Listed below are T cell receptor beta chains from one sample, sequenced in a study of T-cell reconstitution after alpha-beta-depleted transplantation in children. TCRdb re-called the PCR reads through MiXCR, storing one row per CDR3 protein. The sample consists of about 980,000 distinct CDR3 sequences, about 29% of them appearing once. The source was PBMCs, mostly from graft donor cells, collected 360 days after TCRalphabeta/CD19-depleted stem cell transplant. These receptor sequences come from a boy in the first two years of life who had a stem cell transplant for SCID, so the T cells may come from the graft donor. CDR3s include the opening cysteine and the closing phenylalanine or tryptophan. Each record gives: CDR3 protein, CDR3 DNA, J gene, V gene, clone size, D gene. D genes are given only for firm matches. Some rows have no size entry. The others give once, few or many, or a class for an expanded clone.

CASSSRDRSQETQYF TGTGCCAGCAGCAGCCGGGACAGGTCACAAGAGACCCAGTACTTC TRBJ2-5 TRBV7-8 NA TRBD1
CASSRKAGTEAYEQYF TGCGCCAGCAGCCGCAAAGCCGGGACAGAAGCCTACGAGCAGTACTTC TRBJ2-7 TRBV5-1 few TRBD1
CSASLRQLGYGYTF TGCAGTGCTAGCCTGAGACAGCTAGGGTATGGCTACACCTTC TRBJ1-2 TRBV20-1 few NA
CASSQEVEGEPYEQYF TGCGCCAGCAGCCAAGAGGTAGAGGGGGAACCTTACGAGCAGTACTTC TRBJ2-7 TRBV4-3 few NA
CASSPGTGWNEQFF TGTGCCAGCAGCCCCGGGACAGGGTGGAATGAGCAGTTCTTC TRBJ2-1 TRBV7-2 many TRBD1
CSARAVAGGPGEQYF TGCAGTGCTAGAGCGGTGGCGGGAGGGCCGGGGGAGCAGTACTTC TRBJ2-7 TRBV20-1 NA TRBD2
CASKGPLGTEAFF TGTGCCAGCAAGGGGCCCCTGGGGACTGAAGCTTTCTTT TRBJ1-1 TRBV28 many NA
CASSLELAGTYEQYF TGTGCCAGCAGCTTAGAACTAGCGGGCACCTACGAGCAGTACTTC TRBJ2-7 TRBV11-1 few TRBD2
CASSDPGNLAQETQYF TGTGCCAGCAGTGACCCAGGGAATCTGGCCCAAGAGACCCAGTACTTC TRBJ2-5 TRBV25-1 NA NA
CASSPINRGPTEAFF TGTGCCAGCAGCCCCATCAACAGGGGGCCCACTGAAGCTTTCTTT TRBJ1-1 TRBV6-1 NA TRBD1
CASSWGSLTGELFF TGTGCCAGCAGTTGGGGGTCCCTCACCGGGGAGCTGTTTTTT TRBJ2-2 TRBV12-3/TRBV12-4 many NA
CASKLGLSSYNEQFF TGTGCCAGCAAGTTGGGACTCAGCTCCTACAATGAGCAGTTCTTC TRBJ2-1 TRBV6-5 few NA
CSARDGTGLSYEQYF TGCAGTGCCCGCGACGGGACAGGATTATCCTACGAGCAGTACTTC TRBJ2-7 TRBV20-1 NA TRBD1